This TCR beta chain came from a study of regulatory T cells in long-lasting Graves disease. Germline V gene sequence: CDR1 LGHDT, CDR2 YNNKEL (reference sequence). Trimming took 0 bases from V and 3 from J, leaving 5 bases between them. The CDR3 is made up of 13 amino acids. Time point of the sample: newly diagnosed GD, antithyroid drugs for less than 3 months. Following extraction of RNA from PBMCs, that RNA was used to make the TCR library. Building of the TCR beta libraries involved iRepertoire HTBI primers and Arm-PCR of CDR3 regions. TCRdb independently ran MiXCR on the multiplex PCR reads; one entry per CDR3 protein. There are 350,000 to 500,000 distinct CDR3 sequences in the sample; less than 15% occur only once, and roughly 18% lies in the top ten. This sample also belongs to another study, concerning T cells in Graves' hyperthyroidism and ophthalmopathy. This second report adds: The HTBI primer set was used in a first-round RT-PCR of the TCR CDR3.

This clonotype originated in a woman aged 45-65 years with Graves disease. The V and J genes are TRBV3-1 and TRBJ1-2; no clear D. Sequencing was performed on peripheral blood mononuclear cells (PBMCs), taken at new diagnosis, from a patient treated with antithyroid drugs. The CDR3 sequence is CASSQEPHYGYTF. In DNA, the CDR3 is TGTGCCAGCAGCCAAGAGCCGCACTATGGCTACACCTTC.